This T cell receptor (beta chain) was captured by sequencing in a study of early stage breast cancer tumors (dated by TCRdb to 2015 to 2018). Background on the whole study: Of the 15 or so invasive breast tumors, about a dozen were found to be estrogen receptor-positive, progesterone receptor-positive and HER2-negative. Eight of the 12 ER+/PR+/HER2- tumors were invasive ductal carcinomas, while the other four were invasive lobular carcinomas. On average, each sample had around 10-fold read coverage. A total of 2 million to 3 million templates, representing 850,000 to 1,400,000 unique clonotypes, were detected across all samples. Results and caveats for the whole study, not just this receptor: Analysis by tumor subtype was prevented by the small cohort size. Repertoires from blood and normal breast were more alike than repertoires from blood and tumor, and in about 90% of the 16 patients, comparing each tissue with blood separated tumor from normal. Enriched TCRB sequences shared across patients were found to be mostly commonly generated sequences that were unlikely to play an important role in the tumor microenvironment. Roughly 2.7-fold higher T cell density and higher clonality were observed in tumors than in adjacent normal breast tissue. Sequencing bulk genomic DNA from unsorted cells could not capture chain pairing or functional markers like CD4, CD8 and FOXP3.

The study profiled bulk TCR beta-chain repertoires in matched peripheral blood, tumor and adjacent normal breast tissue taken from roughly 17 patients with early-stage breast cancer. Before surgery, about 4.5-10 mL of whole blood was collected in EDTA tubes and processed within 2 hours. Peripheral blood mononuclear cells were isolated by Ficoll-Paque centrifugation in SepMate-50 tubes. For storage in liquid nitrogen, PBMCs were cryopreserved as aliquots of about 1.7 to 4.5 million cells in around 90% FBS with roughly 10% DMSO. Genomic DNA was extracted with the Qiagen AllPrep DNA/RNA Mini kit. A remark on this clone: Its antigen is currently not known. There are no base qualities to consult, and no much larger clone falls within one base.

From the cysteine up to the phenylalanine, the CDR3 has a length of 15 residues. Just the 45-base CDR3 DNA is kept, in frame starting at base 1. Unmatched junction bases come to 6, with V trimmed by 2 bases and J by 6 bases. The germline V gene (reference sequence) gives CDR1 as LNHDA and CDR2 as SQIVND. Each sample was amplified as two independent genomic DNA replicates: about 0.47 ug for blood and about 1.4 ug for tumor or normal breast. Following the manufacturer's instructions, the ImmunoSeq Intro kit was used to carry out TCRB sequencing on genomic DNA. The multiplex PCR ran for 30 to 35 cycles using proprietary primers and spike-in control sequences for absolute quantification. Single-end 150-bp reads were used to sequence an 87-bp fragment spanning the CDR3 plus the flanking V and J genes. Seven samples, each with two replicates, were multiplexed per lane of an Illumina MiSeq using version 3.0 chemistry. In the source study's methods: The vendor's proprietary pipeline handled the raw data processing, merging both replicates into a single result for each sample. To define clonotypes, the study grouped productive rearrangements that shared the V-gene family, CDR3 amino acid sequence and J-gene segment. To compute clonality, the normalized Shannon entropy (Pielou evenness) of TCRB abundances was subtracted from 1. To estimate T cell density, the total number of templates was divided by the input cell count, which was inferred from how much DNA went in. Recon was used with default parameters to estimate total repertoire diversity and clonality. Tumor-enriched clonotypes were defined as having over 0.1% abundance in tumor and at least 32-fold higher abundance than in normal breast. This is the immuneACCESS table as TCRdb keeps it, with only in-frame sequences that have V and J called. A part of the clones is gone; compared with another copy, unresolved V genes explain less than half, and the rest is unexplained. Clone size and the V and J calls come from that table; the DNA yielded D and trimming. Across this sample there are 25,000 to 30,000 clones, with approximately 84% seen only once. The ten largest clones add up to 9% to 9.5% of the sample.

Sequencing input: blood. The clonotype comes from a person aged 50-59 years with breast cancer. The chain employs TRBV19 and TRBJ2-7, with 11 bases in between that match TRBD2. Here is the DNA: TGTGCCAGTAGTATACTAGCGGGAGGTTCTAGCGAGCAGTACTTC. The translation is CASSILAGGSSEQYF.